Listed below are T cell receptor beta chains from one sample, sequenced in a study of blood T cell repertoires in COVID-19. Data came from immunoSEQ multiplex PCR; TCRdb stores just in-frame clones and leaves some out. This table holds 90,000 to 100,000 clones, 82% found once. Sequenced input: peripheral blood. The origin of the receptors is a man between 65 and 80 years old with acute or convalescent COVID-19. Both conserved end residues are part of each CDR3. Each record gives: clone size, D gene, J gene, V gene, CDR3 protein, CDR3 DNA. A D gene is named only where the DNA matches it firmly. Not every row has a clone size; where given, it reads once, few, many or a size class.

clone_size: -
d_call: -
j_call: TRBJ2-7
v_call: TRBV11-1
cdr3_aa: CASSLAEDLSYEQYF
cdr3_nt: TGTGCCAGCAGCCTCGCGGAGGACCTGTCCTACGAGCAGTACTTC

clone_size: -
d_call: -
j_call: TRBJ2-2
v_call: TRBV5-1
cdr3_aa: CASSPRGGKVGELFF
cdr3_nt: TGCGCCAGCAGCCCCAGGGGAGGGAAGGTCGGGGAGCTGTTTTTT

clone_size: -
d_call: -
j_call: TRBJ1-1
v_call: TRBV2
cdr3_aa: CASCDEGLGGTEAFF
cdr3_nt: TGTGCCAGCTGTGACGAGGGTTTGGGGGGCACTGAAGCTTTCTTT

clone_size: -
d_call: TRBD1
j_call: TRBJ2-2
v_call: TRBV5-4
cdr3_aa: CASSQDRAVGELFF
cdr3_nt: TGTGCCAGCAGCCAGGACAGGGCCGTCGGGGAGCTGTTTTTT

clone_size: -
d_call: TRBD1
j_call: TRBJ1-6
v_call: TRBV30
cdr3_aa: CARKRGGPSYNSPLHF
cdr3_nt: TGTGCCCGCAAAAGAGGGGGCCCCTCCTATAATTCACCCCTCCACTTT

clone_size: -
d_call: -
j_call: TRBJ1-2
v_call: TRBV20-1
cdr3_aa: CSASTGGANGYTF
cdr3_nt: TGCAGTGCTAGTACGGGGGGGGCGAATGGCTACACCTTC

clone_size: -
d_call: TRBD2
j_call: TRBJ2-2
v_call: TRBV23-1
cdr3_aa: CASSQMTTSGGAMELFF
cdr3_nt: TGCGCCAGCAGTCAAATGACTACAAGCGGGGGGGCCATGGAGCTGTTTTTT

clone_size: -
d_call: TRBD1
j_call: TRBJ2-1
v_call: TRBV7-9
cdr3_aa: CASSSGTVHSNEQFF
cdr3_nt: TGTGCCAGCAGCTCGGGGACAGTCCATAGCAATGAGCAGTTCTTC

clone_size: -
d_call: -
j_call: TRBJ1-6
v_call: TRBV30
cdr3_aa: CAWSIRGNSPLHF
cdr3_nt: TGTGCCTGGAGTATCAGGGGTAATTCACCCCTCCACTTT

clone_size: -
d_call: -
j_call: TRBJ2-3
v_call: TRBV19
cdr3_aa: CASSIGLADTQYF
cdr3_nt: TGTGCCAGTAGTATAGGGCTAGCAGATACGCAGTATTTT

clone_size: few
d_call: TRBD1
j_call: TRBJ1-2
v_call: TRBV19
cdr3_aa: CASTWDSSYYGYTF
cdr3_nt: TGTGCCAGTACCTGGGACAGTTCTTACTATGGCTACACCTTC

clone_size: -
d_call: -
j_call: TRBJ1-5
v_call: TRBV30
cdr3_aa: CAWSSRGDQPQHF
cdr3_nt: TGTGCCTGGAGTTCGCGGGGCGATCAGCCCCAGCATTTT

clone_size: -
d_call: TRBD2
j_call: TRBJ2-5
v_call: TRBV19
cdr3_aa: CASSTLAGDRETQYF
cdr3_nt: TGTGCCAGTAGTACGCTAGCGGGGGACCGAGAGACCCAGTACTTC

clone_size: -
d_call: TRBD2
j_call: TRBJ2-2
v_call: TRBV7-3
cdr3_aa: CASSLGLAGGRNTGELFF
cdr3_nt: TGTGCCAGCAGCTTAGGGCTAGCGGGGGGTCGGAACACCGGGGAGCTGTTTTTT

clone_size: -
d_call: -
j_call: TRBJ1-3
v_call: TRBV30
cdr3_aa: CAWSGGTAGNTIYF
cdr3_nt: TGTGCCTGGAGTGGAGGAACGGCTGGAAACACCATATATTTT

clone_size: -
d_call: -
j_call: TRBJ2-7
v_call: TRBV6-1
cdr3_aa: CASSEAQAVDYEQYF
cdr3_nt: TGTGCCAGCAGTGAAGCACAGGCCGTCGACTACGAGCAGTACTTC

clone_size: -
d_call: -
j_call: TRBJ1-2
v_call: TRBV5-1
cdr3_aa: CASSLGQGGKTWGYTF
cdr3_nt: TGCGCCAGCAGCTTGGGCCAGGGCGGAAAAACCTGGGGCTACACCTTC

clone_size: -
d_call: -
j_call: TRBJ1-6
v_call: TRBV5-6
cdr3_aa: CASSLQTASSYNSPLHF
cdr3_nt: TGTGCCAGCAGCTTGCAAACAGCCAGCTCCTATAATTCACCCCTCCACTTT

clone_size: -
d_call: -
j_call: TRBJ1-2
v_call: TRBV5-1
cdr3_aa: CASRAPVPGDYGYTF
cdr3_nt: TGCGCCAGCCGTGCCCCTGTTCCGGGGGACTATGGCTACACCTTC

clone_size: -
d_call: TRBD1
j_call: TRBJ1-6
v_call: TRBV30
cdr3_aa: CAWSPTGTGTFWNSPLHF
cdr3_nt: TGTGCCTGGAGCCCGACCGGGACAGGGACCTTTTGGAATTCACCCCTCCACTTT

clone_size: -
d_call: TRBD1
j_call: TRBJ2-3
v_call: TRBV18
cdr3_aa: CATGPGQGSPDTQYF
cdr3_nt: TGTGCCACGGGACCGGGACAGGGTTCCCCAGATACGCAGTATTTT

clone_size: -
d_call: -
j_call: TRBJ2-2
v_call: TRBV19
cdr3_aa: CASSISFRHQLTGELFF
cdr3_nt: TGTGCCAGTAGTATATCTTTTCGACACCAGCTCACCGGGGAGCTGTTTTTT

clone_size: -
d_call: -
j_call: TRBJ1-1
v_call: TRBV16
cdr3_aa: CASSPSPPGTEAFF
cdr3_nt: TGTGCCAGCAGCCCTAGTCCTCCCGGGACTGAAGCTTTCTTT

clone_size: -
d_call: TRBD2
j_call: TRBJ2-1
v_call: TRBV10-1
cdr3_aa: CAQRGRETYNEQFF
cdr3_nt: TGCGCCCAGCGTGGGCGGGAGACCTACAATGAGCAGTTCTTC

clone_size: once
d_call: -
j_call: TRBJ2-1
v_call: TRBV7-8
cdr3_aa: CASSRRGGGFYNEQFF
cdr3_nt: TGTGCCAGCAGCCGCCGAGGGGGGGGCTTCTACAATGAGCAGTTCTTC

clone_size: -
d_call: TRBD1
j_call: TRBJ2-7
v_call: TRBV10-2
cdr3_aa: CASVSGQGVGLGEQYF
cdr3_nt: TGCGCCAGCGTTAGTGGACAGGGGGTTGGCCTGGGCGAGCAGTACTTC

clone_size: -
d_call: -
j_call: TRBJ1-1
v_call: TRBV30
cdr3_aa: CAWRGGSTEAFF
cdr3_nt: TGTGCCTGGAGAGGAGGCAGCACTGAAGCTTTCTTT

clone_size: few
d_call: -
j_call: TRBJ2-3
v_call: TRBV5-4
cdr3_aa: CASSFLDTQYF
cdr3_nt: TGTGCCAGCAGCTTCTTAGATACGCAGTATTTT

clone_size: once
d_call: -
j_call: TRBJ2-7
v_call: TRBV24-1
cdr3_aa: CATSGGSSYEQYF
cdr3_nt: TGTGCCACCAGTGGAGGGAGCTCCTACGAGCAGTACTTC